The present entry profiles one T cell receptor (beta chain) with its context. Germline V gives CDR1 SQVTM, CDR2 ANQGSEA. The CDR3 spans 13 residues. The ends were cut back, 7 bases at V and 2 bases at J, with 11 bases in the middle. A 5'RACE reaction primed in the constant segment made cDNA libraries of TCR alpha and TCR beta, and these carried sample barcodes and UMIs. TCRdb independently ran MiXCR on the 5' RACE reads; one entry per CDR3 protein. The sample holds some 330,000 distinct CDR3 sequences, 20% to 25% seen once. The data originate from a study of T-cell memory formation after mild COVID-19. As for the study in general: The TCR clusters were mostly specific to one donor.

The V call is TRBV29-1, the J call TRBJ1-4; D perhaps matches TRBD1 (5 bases). The sequence derives from an adult woman who had mild COVID-19 (a few samples of this study predate the infection). Cell type and time point are not known. The sample consisted of PBMCs or a T cell subset sorted from them (not recorded which). CDR3 sequence reads: CSAGGGTNEKLFF. The CDR3 DNA follows: TGCAGCGCCGGCGGGGGGACTAATGAAAAACTGTTTTTT.